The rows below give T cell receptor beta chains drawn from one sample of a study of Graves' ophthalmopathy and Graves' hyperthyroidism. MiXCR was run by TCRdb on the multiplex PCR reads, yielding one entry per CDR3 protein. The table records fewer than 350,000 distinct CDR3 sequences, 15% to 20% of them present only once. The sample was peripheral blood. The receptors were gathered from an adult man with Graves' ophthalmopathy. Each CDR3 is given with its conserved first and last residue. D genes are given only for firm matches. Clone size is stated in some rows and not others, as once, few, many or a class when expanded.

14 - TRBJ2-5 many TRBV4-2 TGTGCCAGCAGCTTAAGCGAGCGAAAAGAGACCCAGTACTTC CASSLSERKETQYF
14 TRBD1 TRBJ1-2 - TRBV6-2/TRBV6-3 TGTGCCAGCAGTTCCCCGGGACAGTACTATGGCTACACCTTC CASSSPGQYYGYTF
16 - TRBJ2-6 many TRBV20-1 TGCAGTGCTAGAGATTCGCTGTGGTCTGGGGCCAACGTCCTGACTTTC CSARDSLWSGANVLTF
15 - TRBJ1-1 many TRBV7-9 TGTGCCAGCAGCCCTACAGGGAGGAGGAACACTGAAGCTTTCTTT CASSPTGRRNTEAFF
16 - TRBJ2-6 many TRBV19 TGTGCCAGTAGTATATCAAGAGCCTCTGGGGCCAACGTCCTGACTTTC CASSISRASGANVLTF
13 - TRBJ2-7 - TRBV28 TGTGCCAGCGGCCAGGGTTTAGGCTACGAGCAGTACTTC CASGQGLGYEQYF
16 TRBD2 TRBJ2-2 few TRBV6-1 TGTGCCAGCAGTGATTGGGGGAGGGCCTCCACCGGGGAGCTGTTTTTT CASSDWGRASTGELFF
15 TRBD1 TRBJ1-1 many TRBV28 TGTGCCAGCAGTTTCTTGGACAGGATGAACACTGAAGCTTTCTTT CASSFLDRMNTEAFF
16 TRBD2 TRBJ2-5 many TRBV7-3 TGTGCCAGCAGCTTATCCGGGACTAGCGGACAAGAGACCCAGTACTTC CASSLSGTSGQETQYF
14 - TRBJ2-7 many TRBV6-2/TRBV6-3 TGTGCCAGCAGACCCCGGGACATCCTCTACGAGCAGTACTTC CASRPRDILYEQYF
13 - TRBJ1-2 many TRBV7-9 TGTGCCAGCAGTTTACGAGGGAACTATGGCTACACCTTC CASSLRGNYGYTF
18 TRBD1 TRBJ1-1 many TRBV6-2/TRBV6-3 TGTGCCAGCAGTTACTCGGGGACAGGGGGCGTGAGGAACACTGAAGCTTTCTTT CASSYSGTGGVRNTEAFF
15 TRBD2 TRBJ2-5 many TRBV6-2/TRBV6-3 TGTGCCAGCACCCCCGGGACTAGCTTTCCGGAGACCCAGTACTTC CASTPGTSFPETQYF
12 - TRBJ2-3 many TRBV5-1 TGCGCCAGCAGCCCACCGACAGATACGCAGTATTTT CASSPPTDTQYF
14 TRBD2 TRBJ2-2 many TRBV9 TGTGCCAGCAGCGCCCGACTAGCAAACGGGGAGCTGTTTTTT CASSARLANGELFF
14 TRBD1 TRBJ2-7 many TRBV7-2 TGTGCCAGCAGCTCCCGGACAGGGGGCTACGAGCAGTACTTC CASSSRTGGYEQYF
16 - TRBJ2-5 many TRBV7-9 TGTGCCAGCAGCTTGCCAGGGGTGGTCTCGGTCGAGACCCAGTACTTC CASSLPGVVSVETQYF
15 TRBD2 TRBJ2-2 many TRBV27 TGTGCCAGCAGTTTTGGCGGGGGGGCCACCGGGGAGCTGTTTTTT CASSFGGGATGELFF
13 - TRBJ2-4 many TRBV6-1 TGTGCCAGCAGTGAAGAAGCGGGAAACATTCAGTACTTC CASSEEAGNIQYF
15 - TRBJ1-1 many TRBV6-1 TGTGCCAGCAGTGAGAGGTGGGGGGGTACTTCTGAAGCTTTCTTT CASSERWGGTSEAFF
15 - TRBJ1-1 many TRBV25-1 TGTGCCAGCAGTGAATTGGATGAACTGGGCACTGAAGCTTTCTTT CASSELDELGTEAFF
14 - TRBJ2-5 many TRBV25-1 TGTGCCAGCAGGGACCCCCGTTTCCCAGAGACCCAGTACTTC CASRDPRFPETQYF
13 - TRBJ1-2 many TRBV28 TGTGCCAGCAGTAATGCAATTCTATATGGCTACACCTTC CASSNAILYGYTF
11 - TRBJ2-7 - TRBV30 TGTGCCTGGAAGGGGCCCCATGAGGAGTACTTC CAWKGPHEEYF